Shown below are 19 T cell receptor beta chains from a single sample sequenced in a study of cytomegalovirus exposure and HLA in healthy donors. A multiplex PCR was run with 60 Vbeta primers and 13 Jbeta primers. Sequencing used immunoSEQ multiplex PCR; TCRdb keeps in-frame clones, though not all of them. The sample shows over 95,000 clones, about 80% of them seen only once. The specimen sequenced was PBMCs. Receptors originate from a man aged 35 to 55 in good health and CMV-seronegative.

This chain links TRBV4-1 with TRBJ2-7; 10 bases line up with TRBD1. The V gene end was trimmed by 4 bases and the J gene end by 6 bases; junction bases not matched to a gene: 3. In germline, CDR1 is MGHRA, CDR2 YSYEKL. The CDR3 covers 13 residues. The CDR3: CASSRGTGVEQYF. The CDR3, as DNA: TGCGCCAGCAGCCGAGGGACAGGGGTCGAGCAGTACTTC.

V usage is TRBV2 and J usage is TRBJ1-4; the D is unclear. Trimming left V 2 bases short and J 4 bases short, with 8 bases between. Germline loops: CDR1 SNHLY, CDR2 FYNNEI. This CDR3 contains 14 residues. This chain's CDR3 is CASSEYSFNEKLFF. The CDR3 DNA reads TGTGCCAGCAGTGAATACTCGTTTAATGAAAAACTGTTTTTT.

The genes are TRBV15 and TRBJ2-1, with TRBD2 matching 8 bases. V lost 1 base, J lost 6 bases, and 8 bases stayed unmatched. The CDR3 totals 16 residues. Per the germline V gene, CDR1 is LNHNV and CDR2 is YYDKDF (reference sequence). In DNA, the CDR3 is TGTGCCACCAGCAGAGCACTAGCGGCAGGGGCCAATGAGCAGTTCTTC. Its translation is CATSRALAAGANEQFF. Together with reference TRBV15 and TRBJ2-1, the CDR3 gives the full variable domain: DAMVIQNPRYQVTQFGKPVTLSCSQTLNHNVMYWYQQKSSQAPKLLFHYYDKDFNNEADTPDNFQSRRPNTSFCFLDIRSPGLGDTAMYLCATSRALAAGANEQFFGPGTRLTVL.

This clone was picked up one time. This rearrangement joins TRBV25-1 to TRBJ2-1; 9 bases are shared with TRBD1. The CDR3 has 15 residues. Trimming cost V 4 bases and J 9 bases; bases outside gene matches: 10. From germline, CDR1 is MGHDK and CDR2 SYGVNS. CDR3 amino acids: CASSAYRGPGGEQFF. The CDR3 nucleotides read TGTGCCAGCAGTGCCTACAGGGGGCCAGGGGGTGAGCAGTTCTTC.

The gene calls are TRBV14 and TRBJ2-7; 8 nucleotides match TRBD2. Germline V lookup: CDR1 SGHDN, CDR2 FVKESK. The CDR3 has 15 residues. V lost 2 bases to trimming and J lost 2 bases; unmatched junction nucleotides: 5. Written as DNA, the CDR3 is TGTGCCAGCAGCCAAACTAGCGGAGGTACCTACGAGCAGTACTTC. Its translation: CASSQTSGGTYEQYF.

The chain uses TRBV15 and TRBJ2-5; no clear D. The CDR3 spans 13 residues. Germline V gene lookup returns CDR1 LNHNV and CDR2 YYDKDF (reference sequence). The V end lost 0 bases, the J end lost 4 bases, and 6 bases lay between the germline ends. The CDR3 DNA reads as TGTGCCACCAGCAGAGATTTGAGAGAGACCCAGTACTTC. Translating gives CATSRDLRETQYF. The full variable domain, completed using reference TRBV15 and TRBJ2-5, is DAMVIQNPRYQVTQFGKPVTLSCSQTLNHNVMYWYQQKSSQAPKLLFHYYDKDFNNEADTPDNFQSRRPNTSFCFLDIRSPGLGDTAMYLCATSRDLRETQYFGPGTRLLVL.

The genes are TRBV4-1 and TRBJ2-1, with 7 bases aligning to TRBD1. Trimming removed 0 bases from V and 9 bases from J; junction bases left unmatched: 11. Germline values: CDR1 MGHRA, CDR2 YSYEKL. This CDR3 has 16 amino acids. The CDR3 bases are TGCGCCAGCAGCCAAGATCGGTTTGAAGGGGGCGGTGAGCAGTTCTTC. Translating gives CASSQDRFEGGGEQFF.

V usage is TRBV27 and J usage is TRBJ2-5; D gene unclear. The end of the DNA aligns better with TRBJ2-7, so the J call may be wrong. The CDR3 spans 14 residues. Germline loops: CDR1 MNHEY, CDR2 SMNVEV (reference sequence). The CDR3 DNA follows: TGTGCCAGCAGTTTAAACTACGGATCCTACGAGCAGTACTTC. Protein: CASSLNYGSYEQYF.

CDR3 protein: CASSEDYRGSPLHF. The CDR3 coding sequence is TGTGCCAGCAGTGAAGACTACAGGGGATCACCCCTCCACTTT. The chain uses TRBV6-1 and TRBJ1-6; 7 bases match TRBD1. V gave up 1 base and J gave up 10 bases; unmatched junction bases: 4. The germline V gene has CDR1 MNHNS and CDR2 SASEGT. The CDR3 length is 14 residues.

This clone is a singleton in its sample. The chain recombines TRBV7-9 with TRBJ2-5; possible D gene TRBD2, 7 bases. Germline V gene data show CDR1 as SEHNR and CDR2 as FQNEAQ (reference sequence). Trimming removed 1 base from V and 4 bases from J, with 13 bases in between. There are 15 residues in the CDR3. This chain's CDR3 is CASSLEAGAGETQYF. Written as DNA, the CDR3 is TGTGCCAGCAGCTTAGAGGCGGGGGCGGGAGAGACCCAGTACTTC.

V is TRBV10-1 and J is TRBJ1-1; 7 nucleotides match TRBD1. After removal of 3 bases from V and 2 bases from J, the junction contained 3 bases not matched to a gene. Per germline, CDR1 WNHNN and CDR2 SYGVQD (reference sequence). The CDR3 runs 14 residues. CDR3 in DNA: TGCGCCAGCAGTGACGGGACAGTCAACACTGAAGCTTTCTTT. Translating gives CASSDGTVNTEAFF.

This chain joins TRBV7-9 and TRBJ2-3, with 7 bases identical to TRBD2. Trimming took 6 bases from V and 3 from J; bases not matched to a gene: 6. The CDR3 length is 14 residues. In germline, CDR1 is SEHNR, CDR2 FQNEAQ (reference sequence). Here the CDR3 reads CASSLTSRTDTQYF. As DNA, the CDR3 is TGTGCCAGCAGTCTGACTAGCAGGACAGATACGCAGTATTTT.

This chain joins TRBV11-2 and TRBJ2-2, with D maybe TRBD2 (5 bases). The CDR3 has 14 amino acids. The germline V gene encodes CDR1 SGHAT and CDR2 FQNNGV. Trimming stripped 7 bases from V and 1 base from J, with 10 bases between. CDR3 protein: CASIPGWNTGELFF. The CDR3 nucleotides are TGTGCCAGCATCCCGGGGTGGAACACCGGGGAGCTGTTTTTT.

This clone was found a few times. This rearrangement joins TRBV7-9 to TRBJ2-7, with 8 bases that match TRBD2. Germline CDR1 SEHNR, CDR2 FQNEAQ (reference sequence). Germline trimming cut 2 bases from V and 0 bases from J; bases unmatched to any gene: 6. This CDR3 spans 16 amino acids. In DNA, the CDR3 is TGTGCCAGCAGCTTACCAAGCGGGAGTGGCTCCTACGAGCAGTACTTC. This translates into CASSLPSGSGSYEQYF.

A note on this clone: The sample contains more than one DNA sequence encoding this CDR3. V and J are TRBV7-8 and TRBJ1-6, with 9 bases matching TRBD1. J was trimmed by 8 bases and V by 1 base; bases with no gene match: 0. Germline lookup yields CDR1 SGHVS and CDR2 FQNEAQ. There are 14 residues in the CDR3. CDR3 region: CASSLGQGDSPLHF. The CDR3, as DNA: TGTGCCAGCAGCTTAGGACAGGGGGATTCACCCCTCCACTTT.

This clone was recorded a few times. This chain links TRBV6-5 with TRBJ2-5; TRBD2 matches at 7 bases. V lost 4 bases and J lost 2; bases outside the gene matches: 4. The V gene's germline CDR1 is MNHEY and CDR2 SVGAGI. The CDR3 is 14 amino acids. The DNA of the CDR3 is TGTGCCAGCAGTTGGGGGACTACACAAGAGACCCAGTACTTC. Protein product: CASSWGTTQETQYF.

This chain joins TRBV28 and TRBJ2-2, with D tentatively TRBD2 (7 bases). This CDR3 has 16 residues. CDR1 and CDR2 from the germline V gene are MDHEN and SYDVKM. Trimming stripped 2 bases from V and 2 bases from J, with 12 bases between. The CDR3 sequence is CASSLGGAVNTGELFF. The CDR3 bases are TGTGCCAGCAGTTTAGGGGGGGCAGTTAACACCGGGGAGCTGTTTTTT.

As DNA, the CDR3 is TGTGCCAGCAGCCAAGATCGAGGGCAGGGGGGCAGTTATGGCTACACCTTC. Residues: CASSQDRGQGGSYGYTF. The rearrangement uses TRBV4-2 and TRBJ1-2; 7 nucleotides align to TRBD1. Germline trimming cut 0 bases from V and 5 bases from J; bases unmatched to any gene: 12. Germline CDR1 reads LGHNA; CDR2 reads YNFKEQ. The CDR3 is 17 amino acids.

The CDR3 bases are TGTGCCAGCAGTGATTCCCAGGGGGTTAACTATGGCTACACCTTC. Translating gives CASSDSQGVNYGYTF. V usage is TRBV2 and J usage is TRBJ1-2; the match to TRBD1 covers 7 bases. CDR1 SNHLY and CDR2 FYNNEI come from the germline V gene. Germline trimming cut 3 bases from V and 1 base from J; bases unmatched to any gene: 5. There are 15 residues in the CDR3.